This T cell receptor beta chain was recovered during a study of cytomegalovirus exposure and HLA in healthy donors (dated by TCRdb to about 2017). Turning to the overall study: An earlier analysis of some 500 of the donors reported approximately 290 Gb of sequence data and roughly 100 million unique TCR beta sequences from roughly 180 million T cells. Approximately 310 gigabases of sequencing data and 70 million to 85 million unique TCR sequences were included in an early release covering roughly 600 HLA-typed donors. Of the roughly 400 genotyped donors, 75% to 85% were placed in the genetic ancestry cluster associated with self-reported Caucasian donors. The aim of the study was to test whether cataloging public T cell receptors could identify signatures of past pathogen exposure. The study profiled the T cell repertoires of 500 to 800 subjects by immunosequencing and related them to cytomegalovirus serostatus. Besides the first cohort of 550 to 750 subjects, a separate validation cohort made up of roughly 120 different subjects was used. To predict cytomegalovirus infection status, the study brought together high-throughput TCR immunosequencing, statistical association of individual TCRs with disease status, and machine learning. In a later analysis, previously published TCR beta repertoires from some 640 donors were re-analyzed and high-resolution HLA genotyping was added so that TCR occurrence patterns could be studied. Rather than drawing on any new phenotypic data, the later analysis identified candidate immune exposures from TCR beta sequences and the way those sequences occurred across donors. An earlier analysis of approximately 580 of the donors used high-throughput TCR beta sequencing to judge whether each TCR beta V gene segment behaved as functional or pseudogenic. Donor age, sex, ethnicity and CMV serostatus were compiled alongside the repertoire data. In a later genetic analysis, genome-wide SNP genotypes for about 55% of the roughly 700 donors were used, and that subset was treated as a discovery cohort. Every discovery cohort repertoire had been produced on one sequencing platform. HLA typing covered class I and class II loci at four-digit resolution. The number of typed donors differed by locus: about 629-630 for A, B, C, DRB1 and DQB1; 500 to 550 for DQA1; roughly 600 for DPA1; and 400 to 480 for DPB1. Because of strong linkage in the cohort, five DR-DQ haplotypes were treated as single units for association and clustering. Across about 370 genotyped donors of the cohort, an average of about 250,000 unique TCR beta nucleotide sequences per donor were sequenced, and roughly 20% of those sequences were non-productive.

In total, roughly 670 healthy bone marrow donors made up the cohort. Cohort members were all nominally healthy when sampled, although unrecorded immune exposures were likely present. The donor tested CMV seronegative, placing the donor among the 350 or so seronegative members of the cohort. A peripheral blood sample was collected from each donor, and TCR beta sequencing was performed on peripheral blood mononuclear cells. The Qiagen DNeasy Blood Extraction Kit was used to extract genomic DNA from the blood cell samples. The CDR3 has 13 amino acids, counting the end cysteine and phenylalanine. The sequence is cut down to CDR3 DNA, 39 bases in frame from base 1. The V end loses 5 bases and the J end loses 1 base, and a stretch of 8 bases separates them. The CDR1 and CDR2 encoded by the germline V gene are MRHNA and SNTAGT. About this clone itself: The specificity of this receptor is unknown. No much larger clone is present one base from it, and per-base qualities are unavailable.

The library was generated by the immunoSEQ multiplex PCR assay. For the multiplex PCR, a mixture combining 60 forward primers for TCR Vbeta segments and 13 reverse primers for TCR Jbeta segments was used. A multiplex PCR assay on genomic DNA amplified the CDR3 region of rearranged TCR beta genes. The Illumina HiSeq System was used to sequence the amplified TCR beta libraries as 87-base-pair reads. For the original study's pipeline: In a later analysis, roughly 80 million unique TCR beta chains were counted across the 650 to 750 repertoires, and roughly 11 million of these chains were shared by at least two donors. To remove PCR and sequencing errors, raw reads were error-corrected and collapsed into unique sequences using a nearest-neighbor algorithm that merged closely related sequences. CDR3 sequences were aligned to IMGT reference sequences to assign V, D and J gene segments. For a sequence to be retained, at least a six-nucleotide match to both a V gene segment and a J gene segment was required. Rearrangements were classified as productive when the CDR3 lacked stop codons and remained in frame with V and J, and all other rearrangements were classified as non-productive. Following IMGT convention, CDR3 was defined as the stretch from the second conserved V-encoded cysteine up to the conserved J-encoded phenylalanine. The earlier analysis of 500 to 600 of the donors excluded sequences that lacked an unambiguous match to a single V gene segment. An earlier analysis of a few hundred of the donors classified V segments as functional when productive rearrangements were above 56.7% and as segregating when the standard deviation between donors was above 5%. To diagnose cytomegalovirus status from the catalog of TCR beta chain sequences, a statistical classification framework was built. In a later analysis, V and J genes were assigned by comparing TCR nucleotide sequences against IMGT/GENE-DB human TR gene sequences. In a later analysis, CDR3 sequences and most-parsimonious VDJ recombination scenarios were assigned using the TCRdist pipeline. In a later analysis, every TCR beta chain was defined by the combination of its CDR3 amino acid sequence and its V-gene family, and reads without a unique V-gene family were dropped. To address suspected cross-contamination and a sequencing artifact, a later analysis removed over 500 highly shared, low-generation-probability nucleotide sequences. A later analysis calculated a clonal expansion index for each public chain from normalized within-repertoire ranks of inferred template counts. In a later analysis, generation probabilities were computed using a VDJ recombination model fitted to out-of-frame rearrangements, and the results were checked against IGoR. Hypergeometric tests were used in a later analysis to score TCR-TCR, TCR-HLA and TCR-CMV co-occurrence, with a repertoire-size bias correction applied to the TCR pairs. A later analysis estimated false discovery rates by permuting HLA or CMV assignments 20 times. In a later analysis, co-occurring TCRs were grouped with DBSCAN, and TCRdist sequence similarity was added when clustering was performed within HLA-allele-positive subsets. Repertoires with fewer than 30,000 or more than 120,000 public chains were left out of co-occurrence clustering, as were about 5 repertoires with anomalous nucleotide sharing. Drawn from immuneACCESS, this table holds only the in-frame rearrangements with V and J called that TCRdb kept. Clones are partly lost; checked studies trace under half to an unresolved V gene and leave the rest unexplained. V and J calls and clone size are copied from that table; D and trimming were computed from the DNA. Recorded for this sample are 170,000 or so clones; under 85% of them occurred a single time. The ten largest make up roughly 5.2% of the sample.

On the study overall, not on this receptor specifically: In this cohort, only TCR beta chains were sequenced, and detectable features were limited by the absence of alpha or paired-chain data. CMV serostatus was the only immune exposure information available for the cohort. A later analysis found that TCR association rates varied across HLA loci, with DRB1 alleles showing the most associated TCRs and HLA-C alleles the fewest. Cytomegalovirus status was reported to be diagnosed by the classifier with high specificity and sensitivity in both the original and validation cohorts. In the study, approximately 160 TCR beta chains were listed as associated with cytomegalovirus. A later analysis associated 16,951 TCR beta sequences with specific HLA alleles at a false discovery rate of 0.05. Because counts were too low, more than 15 rarely observed V segments, including chromosome 9 orphons, were excluded from the earlier analysis of 587 of the donors. Several of the top co-occurrence clusters appeared to be linked to parvovirus B19, influenza, CMV and Epstein-Barr virus, according to a later analysis. Correlated functional status among segregating V segments might be attributable to linkage disequilibrium, but an unknown experimental factor could not be ruled out. A further reported finding was that TCR beta sequences accurately predicted the HLA-A and HLA-B alleles for most subjects in the first cohort. Strong co-occurrence of HLA alleles, especially DR and DQ, made assigning TCR associations to individual alleles difficult. Because HLA typing was missing for some donors at each locus, association tests included only the typed subset. In a later analysis, HLA-associated TCR beta chains showed more clonal expansion and lower generation probabilities than non-associated chains that were equally common. Roughly uniform sequencing depth across donors was assumed in presence/absence analyses, although this assumption may not hold. According to a later genetic analysis, donors in an Asian-associated ancestry cluster had fewer N-insertions in productive TCRs than the approximately 700-donor mean. A cluster of highly shared sequence variants was judged likely to represent a technical artifact of the sequencing pipeline. In vitro tests confirmed that a few of the cytomegalovirus-associated TCR beta chains recognize cytomegalovirus antigens. The 87-base-pair reads could not distinguish some IMGT-functional V segments, including TRBV6-2 and TRBV6-3, so those segments were excluded. Across donors, most TCR sequences were observed very rarely, whereas some public TCRs were present in many individuals. An association between a missense DCLRE1C variant and V-gene and J-gene trimming of TCR beta chains was found in a later genetic analysis and replicated in an independent cohort. A later analysis found that most CMV-associated TCR beta chains appeared HLA-restricted, with HLA associations seemingly driven largely by CMV exposure. It was suggested by the authors that the approach could potentially be generalized to other disease states and immunological phenotypes. An earlier analysis of several hundred of the donors showed that most TCR beta V segments appeared in productive rearrangements either about 90% or about 30% of the time, which broadly matched IMGT annotations.

The TCR sequence derives from a man aged 18 to 30 in good health and CMV-seronegative. The V gene is TRBV6-4 and the J gene is TRBJ2-5; the best D guess is TRBD1, with 6 bases matching. The sequenced sample was PBMCs. The CDR3 reads as follows: CASSRTAQETQYF. The DNA is as follows: TGTGCCAGCAGTCGGACAGCCCAAGAGACCCAGTACTTC.